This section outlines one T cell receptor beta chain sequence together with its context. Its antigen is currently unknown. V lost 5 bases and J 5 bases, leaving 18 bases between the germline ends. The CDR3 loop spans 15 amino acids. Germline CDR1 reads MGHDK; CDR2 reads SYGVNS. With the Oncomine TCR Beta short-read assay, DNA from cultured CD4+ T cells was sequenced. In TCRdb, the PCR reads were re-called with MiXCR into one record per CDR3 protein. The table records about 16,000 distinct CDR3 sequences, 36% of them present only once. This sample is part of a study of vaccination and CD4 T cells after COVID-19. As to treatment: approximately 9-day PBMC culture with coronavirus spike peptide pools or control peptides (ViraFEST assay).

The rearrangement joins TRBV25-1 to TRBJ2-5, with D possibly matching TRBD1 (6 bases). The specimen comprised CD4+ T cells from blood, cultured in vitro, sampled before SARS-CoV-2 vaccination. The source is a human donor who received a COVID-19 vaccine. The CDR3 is CASSSGDSLMETQYF. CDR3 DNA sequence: TGTGCCAGCAGTTCAGGGGATTCCCTGATGGAGACCCAGTACTTC.